This entry lists 7 T cell receptor beta chains sequenced from one sample in a study of read filtering for tumor transcriptome and immune sequencing. This library used approximately 0.4 ug RNA and molecular barcoded adaptors spanning alpha/delta and beta/gamma chains. One entry per CDR3 protein, called by TCRdb with MiXCR from the reads. The table shows roughly 56,000 distinct CDR3 sequences, with about a fifth occurring only once. The sample comprised a population of CD138-negative cells sorted from bone marrow. The source of these receptors is a donor at least 40 years old with multiple myeloma.

In its sample, this clonotype was seen many times. V usage is TRBV6-5 and J usage is TRBJ2-7; 7 bases are a match to TRBD1. Germline CDR1 MNHEY, CDR2 SVGAGI. This CDR3 has 13 amino acids. V gave up 7 bases and J gave up 3 bases; unmatched junction bases: 6. The CDR3: CASTHPGGYEQYF. CDR3 nucleotide sequence: TGTGCCAGCACCCACCCAGGGGGCTACGAGCAGTACTTC.

This clonotype was detected a few times. The V gene is TRBV30, the J gene TRBJ1-1; D unclear. Germline-derived CDR1 and CDR2 are GTSNPN and SVGIG (reference sequence). CDR3 length equals 11 residues. In DNA, the CDR3 is TGTGCTAGGACCCACAACACTGAAGCTTTCTTT. Its protein product is CARTHNTEAFF.

In the case of this clonotype: A much larger clone differs by one base, so this may be a read error. The chain carries TRBV6-1 and TRBJ1-2, with unresolved D. The CDR3 length is 14 residues. Germline CDR1 and CDR2: MNHNS and SASEGT. CDR3: CASGEAGPPYGYTF. The CDR3 nucleotides read TGTGCCAGCGGTGAAGCAGGCCCCCCCTATGGCTACACCTTC.

The table lists this clonotype with a few counts. The V call is TRBV20-1, the J call TRBJ2-3; D unresolved. The CDR3 totals 13 residues. CDR1 and CDR2 (germline): DFQATT, SNEGSKA (reference sequence). V was pared by 3 bases and J by 0 bases, with 7 bases between. Written as DNA, the CDR3 is TGCAGTGCTAGTAGTCGGAGCACAGATACGCAGTATTTT. This gives the protein CSASSRSTDTQYF.

As concerns this clonotype: This may be a read error: a much more frequent sequence differs by one nucleotide. CDR3 in DNA: TGTGCCAGTAGTAGCTCGGGAGGTGGCTACGAGCAGTACTTC. Its translation: CASSSSGGGYEQYF. The gene calls are TRBV19 and TRBJ2-7; 7 bases line up with TRBD2. CDR1 is LNHDA, CDR2 SQIVND, per germline (reference sequence). The CDR3 sequence is 14 residues long. V shed 4 bases, J shed 3 bases, and the junction held 6 bases outside the gene matches.

About this clonotype itself: A much larger clone differs by one base, so this may be a read error. This chain connects TRBV20-1 to TRBJ2-5, with 9 bases aligning to TRBD2. Germline CDR1 DFQATT, CDR2 SNEGSKA (reference sequence). This CDR3 region has 14 residues. The CDR3 nucleotides are TGCAGTACTAGTCTATTAGCGGGAGTTGGGACCCAGTACTTC. Encoded protein: CSTSLLAGVGTQYF.

The chain employs TRBV28 and TRBJ1-4; D uncertain. The CDR3 spans 13 residues. V shed 8 bases and J shed 3 bases, with 10 bases lying between them. CDR1 is MDHEN and CDR2 is SYDVKM in the germline V gene. The CDR3 region is CASSSGSNEKLFF. The CDR3 coding sequence is TGTGCCAGCTCTTCGGGGTCTAATGAAAAACTGTTTTTT.